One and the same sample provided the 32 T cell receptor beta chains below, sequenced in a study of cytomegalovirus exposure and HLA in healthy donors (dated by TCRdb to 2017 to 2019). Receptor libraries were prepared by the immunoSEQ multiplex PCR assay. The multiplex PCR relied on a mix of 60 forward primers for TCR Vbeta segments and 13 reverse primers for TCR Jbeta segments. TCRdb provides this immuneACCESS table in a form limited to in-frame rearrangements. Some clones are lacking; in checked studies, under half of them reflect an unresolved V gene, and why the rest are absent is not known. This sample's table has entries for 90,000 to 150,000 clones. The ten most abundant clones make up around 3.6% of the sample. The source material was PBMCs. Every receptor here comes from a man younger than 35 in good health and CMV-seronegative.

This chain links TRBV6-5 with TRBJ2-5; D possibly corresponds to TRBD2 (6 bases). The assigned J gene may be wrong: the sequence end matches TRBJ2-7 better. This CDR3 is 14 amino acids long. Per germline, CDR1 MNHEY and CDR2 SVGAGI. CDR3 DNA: TGTGCCAGCAGTCCCGGGACTGCCGACTACGAGCAGTACTTC. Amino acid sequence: CASSPGTADYEQYF.

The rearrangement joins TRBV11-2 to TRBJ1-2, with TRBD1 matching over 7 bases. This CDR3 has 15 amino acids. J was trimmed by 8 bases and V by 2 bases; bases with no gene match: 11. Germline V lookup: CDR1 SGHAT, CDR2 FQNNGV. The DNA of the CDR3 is TGTGCCAGCAGCTTATCCAAGACAGGGCAGGGGGGCTACACCTTC. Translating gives CASSLSKTGQGGYTF.

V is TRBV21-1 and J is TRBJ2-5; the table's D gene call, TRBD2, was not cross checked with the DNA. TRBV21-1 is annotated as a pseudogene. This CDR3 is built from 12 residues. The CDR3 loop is CASSKGEETQYF. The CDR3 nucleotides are TGTGCCAGCAGCAAAGGGGAGGAGACCCAGTACTTC.

The DNA for the CDR3 is TGTGCCAGCCAGCCGGAGGACTATGGCTACACCTTC. It translates to CASQPEDYGYTF. The chain joins TRBV6-1 to TRBJ1-2; D remains ambiguous. V shed 8 bases and J shed 3 bases, with 10 bases lying between them. The CDR3 has 12 amino acids. Germline V CDR1 and CDR2: MNHNS, SASEGT.

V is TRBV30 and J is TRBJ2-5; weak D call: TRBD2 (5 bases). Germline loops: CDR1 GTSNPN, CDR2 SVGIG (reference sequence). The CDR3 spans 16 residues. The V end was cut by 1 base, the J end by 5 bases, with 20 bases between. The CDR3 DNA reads TGTGCCTGGAGTGCGGAGGACCGACCCCTCCTGGAGACCCAGTACTTC. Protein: CAWSAEDRPLLETQYF.

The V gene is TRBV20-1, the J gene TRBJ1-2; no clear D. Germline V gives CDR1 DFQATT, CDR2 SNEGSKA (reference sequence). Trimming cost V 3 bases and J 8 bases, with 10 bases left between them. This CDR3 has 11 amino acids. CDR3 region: CSARVAGGYTF. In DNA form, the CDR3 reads TGCAGTGCTAGGGTAGCGGGAGGCTACACCTTC.

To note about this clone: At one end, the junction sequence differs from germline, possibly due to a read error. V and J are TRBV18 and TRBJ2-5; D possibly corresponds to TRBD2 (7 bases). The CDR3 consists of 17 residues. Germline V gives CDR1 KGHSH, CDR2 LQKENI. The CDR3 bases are TGTGCCAGCTCACCTCCGTCTGCGGGGGCGTCGCAAGGGACCCAGTACTTC. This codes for CASSPPSAGASQGTQYF.

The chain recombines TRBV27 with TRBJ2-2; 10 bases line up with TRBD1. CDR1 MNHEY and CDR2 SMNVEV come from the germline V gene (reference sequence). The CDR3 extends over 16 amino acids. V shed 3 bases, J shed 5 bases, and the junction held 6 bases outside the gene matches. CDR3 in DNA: TGTGCCAGCAGTTTCAAGCGGGGACAGGGGACCGGGGAGCTGTTTTTT. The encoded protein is CASSFKRGQGTGELFF.

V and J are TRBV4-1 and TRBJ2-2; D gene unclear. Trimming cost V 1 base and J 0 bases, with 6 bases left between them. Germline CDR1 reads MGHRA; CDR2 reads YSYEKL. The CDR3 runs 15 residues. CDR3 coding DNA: TGCGCCAGCAGCCAAGGTCTAACGAACACCGGGGAGCTGTTTTTT. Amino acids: CASSQGLTNTGELFF.

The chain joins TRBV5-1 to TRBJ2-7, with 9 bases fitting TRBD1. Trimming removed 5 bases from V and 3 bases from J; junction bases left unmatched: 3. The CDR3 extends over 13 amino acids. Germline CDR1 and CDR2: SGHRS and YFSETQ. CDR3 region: CASSWDRDYEQYF. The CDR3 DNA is TGCGCCAGCAGTTGGGACAGGGACTACGAGCAGTACTTC. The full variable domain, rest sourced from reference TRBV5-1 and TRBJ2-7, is KAGVTQTPRYLIKTRGQQVTLSCSPISGHRSVSWYQQTPGQGLQFLFEYFSETQRNKGNFPGRFSGRQFSNSRSEMNVSTLELGDSALYLCASSWDRDYEQYFGPGTRLTVT.

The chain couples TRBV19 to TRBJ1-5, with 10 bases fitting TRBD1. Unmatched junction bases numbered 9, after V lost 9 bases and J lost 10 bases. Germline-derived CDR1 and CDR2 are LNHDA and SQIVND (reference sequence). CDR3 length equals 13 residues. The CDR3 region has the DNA TGTGCCAGCGCCGGGACAGGGGTGCTTCCCCAGCATTTT. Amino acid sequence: CASAGTGVLPQHF.

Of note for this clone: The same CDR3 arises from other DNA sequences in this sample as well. In DNA form, the CDR3 reads TGCAGCGTTGAAGTGCAACAGGGCAATGAGCAGTTCTTC. Its translation: CSVEVQQGNEQFF. The chain links TRBV29-1 to TRBJ2-1; tentatively, D is TRBD1 (6 bases). CDR1 and CDR2 from the germline V gene are SQVTM and ANQGSEA. CDR3 length: 13 residues. The germline V and J ends were trimmed by 1 base and 6 bases, with 10 bases remaining between them.

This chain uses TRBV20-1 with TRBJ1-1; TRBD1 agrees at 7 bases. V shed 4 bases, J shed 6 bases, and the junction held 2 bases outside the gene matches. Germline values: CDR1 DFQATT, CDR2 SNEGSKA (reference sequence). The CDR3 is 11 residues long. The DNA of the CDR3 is TGCAGTGCTAACAGGGGCTCTGAAGCTTTCTTT. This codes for CSANRGSEAFF.

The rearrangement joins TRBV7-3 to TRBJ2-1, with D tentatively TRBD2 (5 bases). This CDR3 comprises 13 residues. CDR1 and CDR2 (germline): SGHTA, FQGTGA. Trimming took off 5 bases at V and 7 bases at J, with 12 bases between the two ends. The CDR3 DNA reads TGTGCCAGCAGCGAAAGGGCGGGTAATGAGCAGTTCTTC. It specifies CASSERAGNEQFF.

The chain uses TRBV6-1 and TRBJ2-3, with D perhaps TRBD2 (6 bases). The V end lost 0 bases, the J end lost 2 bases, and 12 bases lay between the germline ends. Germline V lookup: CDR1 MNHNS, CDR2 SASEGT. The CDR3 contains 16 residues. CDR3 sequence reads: CASSEARELHTDTQYF. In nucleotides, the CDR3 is TGTGCCAGCAGTGAAGCGCGGGAACTCCACACAGATACGCAGTATTTT.

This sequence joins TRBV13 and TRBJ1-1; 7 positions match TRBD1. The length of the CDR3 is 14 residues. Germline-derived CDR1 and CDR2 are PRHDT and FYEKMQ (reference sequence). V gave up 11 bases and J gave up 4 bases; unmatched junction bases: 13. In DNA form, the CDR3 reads TGTGCCGGAGGACGAAACAGGGGTAGCACTGAAGCTTTCTTT. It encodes CAGGRNRGSTEAFF.

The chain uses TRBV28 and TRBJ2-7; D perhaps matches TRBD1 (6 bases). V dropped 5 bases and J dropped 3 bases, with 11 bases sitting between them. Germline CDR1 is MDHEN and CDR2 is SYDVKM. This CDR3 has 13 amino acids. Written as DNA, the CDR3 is TGTGCCAGCAGTGGGGGCGGGTTCTACGAGCAGTACTTC. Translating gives CASSGGGFYEQYF.

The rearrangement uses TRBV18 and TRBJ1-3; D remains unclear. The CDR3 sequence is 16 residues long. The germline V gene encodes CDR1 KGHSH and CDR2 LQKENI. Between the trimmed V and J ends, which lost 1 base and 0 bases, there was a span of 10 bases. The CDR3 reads CASSPLESYSGNTIYF. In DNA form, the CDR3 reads TGTGCCAGCTCACCACTTGAAAGCTACTCTGGAAACACCATATATTTT.

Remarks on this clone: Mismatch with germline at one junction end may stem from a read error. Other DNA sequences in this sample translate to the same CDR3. CDR3 DNA: TGTGCCAGCAGTGTTCAACAGGGGGCTGGCAACCAGCCCCAGCATTTT. Translation: CASSVQQGAGNQPQHF. The chain recombines TRBV6-1 with TRBJ1-5; 9 nucleotides align to TRBD1. The CDR3 runs 16 residues. The V gene's germline CDR1 is MNHNS and CDR2 SASEGT.

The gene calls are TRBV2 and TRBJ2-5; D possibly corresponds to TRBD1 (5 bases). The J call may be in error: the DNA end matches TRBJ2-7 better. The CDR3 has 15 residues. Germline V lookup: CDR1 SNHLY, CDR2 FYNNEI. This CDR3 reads CASSEIRAGSYEQYF. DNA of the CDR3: TGTGCCAGCAGTGAAATCAGGGCTGGTTCCTACGAGCAGTACTTC.

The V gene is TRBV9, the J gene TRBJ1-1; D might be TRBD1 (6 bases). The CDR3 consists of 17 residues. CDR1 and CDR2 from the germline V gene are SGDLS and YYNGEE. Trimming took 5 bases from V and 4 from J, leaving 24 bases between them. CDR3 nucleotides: TGTGCCAGCAGTCGAGACCCTCAAGGACAGTCGGGCACTGAAGCTTTCTTT. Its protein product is CASSRDPQGQSGTEAFF.

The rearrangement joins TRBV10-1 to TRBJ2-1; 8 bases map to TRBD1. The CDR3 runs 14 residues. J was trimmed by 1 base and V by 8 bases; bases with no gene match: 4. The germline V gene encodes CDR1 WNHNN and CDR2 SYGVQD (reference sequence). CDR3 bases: TGCGCCAGCGGACGGACAGGGTCCTACAATGAGCAGTTCTTC. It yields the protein CASGRTGSYNEQFF.

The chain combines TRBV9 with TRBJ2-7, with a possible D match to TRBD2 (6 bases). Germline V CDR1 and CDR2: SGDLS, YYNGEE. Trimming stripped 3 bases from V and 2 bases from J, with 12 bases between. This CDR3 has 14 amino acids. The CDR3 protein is CASSAEGSAYEQYF. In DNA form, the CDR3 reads TGTGCCAGCAGCGCGGAGGGCAGCGCCTACGAGCAGTACTTC.

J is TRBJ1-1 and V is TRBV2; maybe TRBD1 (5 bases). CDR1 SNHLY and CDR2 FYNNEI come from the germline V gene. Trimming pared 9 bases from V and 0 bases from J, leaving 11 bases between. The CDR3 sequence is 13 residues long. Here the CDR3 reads CASTTVMNTEAFF. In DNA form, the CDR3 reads TGTGCCAGTACGACAGTCATGAACACTGAAGCTTTCTTT.

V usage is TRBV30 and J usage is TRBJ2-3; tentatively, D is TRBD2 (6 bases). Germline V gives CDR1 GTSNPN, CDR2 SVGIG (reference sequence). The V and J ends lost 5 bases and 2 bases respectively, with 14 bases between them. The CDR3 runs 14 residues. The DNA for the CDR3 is TGTGCCTGGTCGCTCGGGGACTTCACAGATACGCAGTATTTT. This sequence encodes CAWSLGDFTDTQYF.

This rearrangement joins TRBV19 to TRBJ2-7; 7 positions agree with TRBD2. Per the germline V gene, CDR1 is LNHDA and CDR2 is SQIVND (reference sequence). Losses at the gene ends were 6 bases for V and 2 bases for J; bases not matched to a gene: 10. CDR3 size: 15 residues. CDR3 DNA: TGTGCCAGTAGCCCCTCTAGCGGAGGACCCTACGAGCAGTACTTC. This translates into CASSPSSGGPYEQYF.

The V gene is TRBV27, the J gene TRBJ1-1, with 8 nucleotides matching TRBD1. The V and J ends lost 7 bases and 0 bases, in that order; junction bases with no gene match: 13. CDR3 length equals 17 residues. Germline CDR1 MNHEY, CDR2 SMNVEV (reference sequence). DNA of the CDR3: TGTGCCAGCAAGGGGGGCATTGGACAGGGAATGAACACTGAAGCTTTCTTT. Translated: CASKGGIGQGMNTEAFF.

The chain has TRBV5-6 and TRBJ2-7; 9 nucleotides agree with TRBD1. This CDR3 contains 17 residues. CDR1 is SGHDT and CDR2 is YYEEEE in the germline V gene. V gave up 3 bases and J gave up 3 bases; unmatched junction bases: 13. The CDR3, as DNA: TGTGCCAGCAGCTCCCCCGGTTTGGGACAGGGATACTACGAGCAGTACTTC. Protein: CASSSPGLGQGYYEQYF.

The CDR3 sequence is CASSLGDSQETQYF. CDR3 DNA: TGTGCCAGCAGCTTGGGGGACAGTCAAGAGACCCAGTACTTC. The rearrangement uses TRBV5-6 and TRBJ2-5; 7 bases match TRBD1. In germline, CDR1 is SGHDT, CDR2 YYEEEE. The CDR3 sequence is 14 residues long. V dropped 0 bases and J dropped 2; count of bases not matched to a gene: 1.

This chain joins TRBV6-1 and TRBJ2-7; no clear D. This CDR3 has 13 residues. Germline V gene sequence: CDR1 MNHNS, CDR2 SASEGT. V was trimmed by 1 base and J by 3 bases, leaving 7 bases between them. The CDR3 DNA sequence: TGTGCCAGCAGTGAAGATCACTTCTACGAGCAGTACTTC. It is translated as CASSEDHFYEQYF.

The CDR3 region is CAIQPTTLEDEQFF. The DNA of the CDR3 is TGTGCCATCCAGCCGACCACCCTAGAGGATGAGCAGTTCTTC. The chain links TRBV10-3 to TRBJ2-1, with D uncertain. The CDR3 length is 14 residues. Looked up from germline, CDR1 is ENHRY and CDR2 is SYGVKD. Trimming took 8 bases from V and 8 from J, leaving 19 bases between them.

The chain's CDR3 is CASSHPGRGQRDTQYF. The DNA of the CDR3 is TGCGCCAGCAGCCACCCTGGCAGGGGCCAGCGGGATACGCAGTATTTT. The chain has TRBV4-1 and TRBJ2-3; D may be TRBD1 (6 bases). The CDR3 is made up of 16 amino acids. Looked up from germline, CDR1 is MGHRA and CDR2 is YSYEKL. V was shortened by 3 bases and J by 6 bases, with 19 bases between the two germline ends.